This T cell receptor beta chain was obtained from a study of untreated major depressive disorder. TCRdb's copy holds only in-frame clones and misses some; the assay was immunoSEQ multiplex PCR. This sample has over 20,000 clones, with 90% to 95% found just once. Germline values: CDR1 LGHNA, CDR2 YSLEER. The CDR3 covers 15 residues. Trimming took 0 bases from V and 8 from J, leaving 14 bases between them. The chain is built from TRBV4-3 and TRBJ2-1; D could derive from TRBD1 or TRBD2 (6 bases each). The TCR sequence derives from a man under 40 in good health. The specimen was CD4+ T cells from PBMCs. CDR3 nucleotide sequence: TGCGCCAGCAGCCAAGATTTGGAGGGGGGCGATGAGCAGTTCTTC. Amino acids: CASSQDLEGGDEQFF.